Here is one T cell receptor beta chain with its context. The data originate from a study of blood T cell repertoires in COVID-19. Whole-study context: PBMCs, B-cell-depleted T cells, or T cells provided the cDNA or gDNA that made up the material.

The CDR3 has 14 residues. Germline values: CDR1 SGHVS, CDR2 FQNEAQ. The trim removed 5 bases at V and 2 bases at J, leaving 4 bases unmatched. In the source study's methods: From reference gene primer amplification, estimates of nucleated cell counts were derived. Method: immunoSEQ multiplex PCR; TCRdb's copy keeps in-frame clones and lacks some. Clone size and V and J calls were adopted from that table, with D and trimming inferred from the DNA. The sample lists under 120,000 clones; less than 85% were seen once. Material for sequencing was peripheral blood. The chain carries TRBV7-8 and TRBJ2-3, with 7 positions matching TRBD2. The clonotype was recovered from an older man with active or convalescent COVID-19. The CDR3 DNA is TGTGCCAGCAGCCGGGGACTACACACAGATACGCAGTATTTT. This translates into CASSRGLHTDTQYF.